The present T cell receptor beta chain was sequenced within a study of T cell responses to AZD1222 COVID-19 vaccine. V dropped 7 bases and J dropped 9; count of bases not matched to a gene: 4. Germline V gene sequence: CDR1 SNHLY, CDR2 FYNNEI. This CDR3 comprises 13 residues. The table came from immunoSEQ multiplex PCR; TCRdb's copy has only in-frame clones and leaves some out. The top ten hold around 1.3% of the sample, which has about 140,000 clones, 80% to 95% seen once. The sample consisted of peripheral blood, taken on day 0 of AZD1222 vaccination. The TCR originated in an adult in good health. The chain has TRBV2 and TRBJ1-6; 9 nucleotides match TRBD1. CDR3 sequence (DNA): TGTGCCAGCACGGGACAGGGCGCTTCACCCCTCCACTTT. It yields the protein CASTGQGASPLHF.